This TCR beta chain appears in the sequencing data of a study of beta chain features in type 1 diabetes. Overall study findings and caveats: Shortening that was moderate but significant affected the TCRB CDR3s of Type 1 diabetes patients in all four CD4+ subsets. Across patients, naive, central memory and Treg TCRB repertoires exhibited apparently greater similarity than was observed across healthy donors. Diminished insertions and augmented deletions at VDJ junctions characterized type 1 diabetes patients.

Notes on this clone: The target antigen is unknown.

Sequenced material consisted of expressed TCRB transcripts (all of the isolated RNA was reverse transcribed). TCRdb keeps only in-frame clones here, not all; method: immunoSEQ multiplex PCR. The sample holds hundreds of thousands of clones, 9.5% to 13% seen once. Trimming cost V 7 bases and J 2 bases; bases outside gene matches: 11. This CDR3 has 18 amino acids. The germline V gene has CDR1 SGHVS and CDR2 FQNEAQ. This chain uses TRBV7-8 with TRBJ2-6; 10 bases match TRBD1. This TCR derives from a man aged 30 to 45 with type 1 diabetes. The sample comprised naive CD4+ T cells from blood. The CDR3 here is CASKTHRDRGPGANVLTF. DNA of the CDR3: TGTGCCAGCAAGACCCACCGGGACAGGGGCCCTGGGGCCAACGTCCTGACTTTC.